Shown below are 25 T cell receptor beta chains from a single sample sequenced in a study of OX40 agonist ivuxolimab in advanced cancers. Profiling relied on immunoSEQ multiplex PCR, and the TCRdb table lists in-frame clones only, not all of them. The data contain 15,000 to 20,000 clones, 70% to 90% of them singletons. The source material was CD4+ or CD8+ T cells sorted from blood, sampled in a trial of the OX40 agonist ivuxolimab. The receptors were gathered from an adult with an advanced solid tumor such as melanoma, head and neck, liver or kidney cancer.

The rearrangement uses TRBV5-1 and TRBJ1-2; D remains ambiguous. The germline V gene has CDR1 SGHRS and CDR2 YFSETQ. V gave up 5 bases and J gave up 0 bases, with 8 bases separating them. The CDR3 is 13 residues long. The CDR3 spells CASRPLANYGYTF. The CDR3 DNA follows: TGCGCCAGCAGGCCGCTCGCTAACTATGGCTACACCTTC.

The V and J genes are TRBV18 and TRBJ1-3; no firm D call. The ends were cut back, 3 bases at V and 0 bases at J, with 9 bases in the middle. Germline V gene lookup returns CDR1 KGHSH and CDR2 LQKENI. The CDR3 loop spans 15 amino acids. For the CDR3, the DNA is TGTGCCAGCTCACCGTCGGAGATCTCTGGAAACACCATATATTTT. It codes for CASSPSEISGNTIYF. Based on the CDR3 plus reference TRBV18 and TRBJ1-3, the full variable domain is NAGVMQNPRHLVRRRGQEARLRCSPMKGHSHVYWYRQLPEEGLKFMVYLQKENIIDESGMPKERFSAEFPKEGPSILRIQQVVRGDSAAYFCASSPSEISGNTIYFGEGSWLTVV.

This clone has only a few counts. The identical CDR3 is also encoded by other nucleotide sequences in the sample. The V call is TRBV5-1, the J call TRBJ2-1; 10 bases match TRBD1. V lost 3 bases, J lost 2 bases, and 2 bases stayed unmatched. CDR1 SGHRS and CDR2 YFSETQ come from the germline V gene. The CDR3 sequence is 15 residues long. CDR3 DNA: TGCGCCAGCAGCTCCGGACAGGGGGCCTACAATGAGCAGTTCTTC. This gives the protein CASSSGQGAYNEQFF.

This clone is categorized as hyperexpanded. The chain is built from TRBV28 and TRBJ1-5; 9 bases match TRBD1. The CDR3 consists of 15 residues. Germline V gives CDR1 MDHEN, CDR2 SYDVKM. Unmatched junction bases numbered 6, after V lost 4 bases and J lost 5 bases. CDR3 region: CASSSPGQGHQPQHF. CDR3 in DNA: TGTGCCAGCAGTTCTCCGGGACAGGGACATCAGCCCCAGCATTTT.

The CDR3 loop is CAISEGSAYNSPLHF. Here the CDR3 DNA reads TGTGCCATCAGTGAGGGCAGCGCTTATAATTCACCCCTCCACTTT. This chain connects TRBV10-3 to TRBJ1-6; no firm D call. The CDR3 has 15 amino acids. V was pared by 2 bases and J by 4 bases, with 9 bases between. The V gene's germline CDR1 is ENHRY and CDR2 SYGVKD.

The chain joins TRBV11-3 to TRBJ2-5; a weak D match, TRBD1 (5 bases). The CDR3 totals 14 residues. Germline V gene sequence: CDR1 SGHNT, CDR2 YENEEA. V lost 2 bases and J lost 5, with 12 bases in between. The CDR3 DNA is TGTGCCAGCAGCTTAAAGGGGCAGGTGGAGACCCAGTACTTC. The encoded protein is CASSLKGQVETQYF.

The chain employs TRBV6-1 and TRBJ2-2, with TRBD1 identical over 7 bases. Trimming took 0 bases from V and 1 from J; bases not matched to a gene: 2. Germline-derived CDR1 and CDR2 are MNHNS and SASEGT. The CDR3 spans 16 residues. In nucleotides, the CDR3 is TGTGCCAGCAGTGAAGCCCAGGGGGTGAACACCGGGGAGCTGTTTTTT. Encoded protein: CASSEAQGVNTGELFF.

The chain is built from TRBV11-2 and TRBJ2-5; the D gene is possibly TRBD2 (5 bases). The CDR3 consists of 14 residues. CDR1 is SGHAT, CDR2 FQNNGV, per germline. V gave up 0 bases and J gave up 7 bases, with 12 bases separating them. Here the CDR3 reads CASSLDRELGTQYF. The CDR3 DNA sequence: TGTGCCAGCAGCTTAGATAGGGAGCTTGGGACCCAGTACTTC.

The rearrangement links TRBV4-3 to TRBJ2-1; 7 bases are shared with TRBD2. This CDR3 is built from 17 residues. Germline trimming cut 0 bases from V and 4 bases from J; bases unmatched to any gene: 9. The germline gives CDR1 LGHNA, CDR2 YSLEER. CDR3 in amino acids: CASSQDSGSSGYNEQFF. Here the CDR3 DNA reads TGCGCCAGCAGCCAAGATAGCGGGTCTAGCGGATACAATGAGCAGTTCTTC.

This clone was counted only a few times. The rearrangement joins TRBV28 to TRBJ2-7; D may be TRBD1 (5 bases). The CDR3 has 15 residues. CDR1 is MDHEN, CDR2 SYDVKM, per germline. Trimming removed 2 bases from V and 5 bases from J, with 16 bases in between. DNA for the CDR3: TGTGCCAGCAGTTTACCTACAGGTGGGAACGACGAGCAGTACTTC. Amino acids: CASSLPTGGNDEQYF. The full variable domain, with the rest looked up from reference TRBV28 and TRBJ2-7, is DVKVTQSSRYLVKRTGEKVFLECVQDMDHENMFWYRQDPGLGLRLIYFSYDVKMKEKGDIPEGYSVSREKKERFSLILESASTNQTSMYLCASSLPTGGNDEQYFGPGTRLTVT.

The rearrangement links TRBV28 to TRBJ1-1; 10 bases map to TRBD1. Germline assignment: CDR1 MDHEN and CDR2 SYDVKM. Trimming cost V 7 bases and J 3 bases; bases outside gene matches: 11. The length of the CDR3 is 16 residues. The chain's CDR3 is CASIPGQGTRDTEAFF. The CDR3 coding sequence is TGTGCCAGCATTCCGGGACAGGGGACGAGAGACACTGAAGCTTTCTTT.

This clone appeared a few times. The CDR3, as DNA: TGTGCCTGGAGTGTACTAAAACAGGAATCTGAAAAACTGTTTTTT. Translating it yields CAWSVLKQESEKLFF. V gene TRBV30 combines with J gene TRBJ1-4; D is possibly TRBD1 (5 bases). Germline values: CDR1 GTSNPN, CDR2 SVGIG (reference sequence). The CDR3 runs 15 residues. V was pared by 0 bases and J by 7 bases, with 15 bases between.

CDR3 protein: CAWRNPADRGEAFF. The DNA for the CDR3 is TGTGCCTGGAGGAACCCGGCCGACAGGGGGGAAGCTTTCTTT. The V and J genes are TRBV30 and TRBJ1-1; 9 nucleotides line up with TRBD1. This CDR3 is built from 14 residues. Germline CDR1 and CDR2: GTSNPN and SVGIG (reference sequence). V shed 3 bases and J 8 bases; nucleotides not matched to a gene: 10. Based on the CDR3 plus reference TRBV30 and TRBJ1-1, the full variable domain is SQTIHQWPATLVQPVGSPLSLECTVEGTSNPNLYWYRQAAGRGLQLLFYSVGIGQISSEVPQNLSASRPQDRQFILSSKKLLLSDSGFYLCAWRNPADRGEAFFGQGTRLTVV.

This chain links TRBV7-9 with TRBJ1-1, with unresolved D. The germline V gene has CDR1 SEHNR and CDR2 FQNEAQ (reference sequence). V lost 1 base and J lost 3, with 3 bases in between. The CDR3 spans 12 residues. The CDR3 region has the DNA TGTGCCAGCAGCTTAGATTACACTGAAGCTTTCTTT. Residues: CASSLDYTEAFF.

Only one count was recorded for this clone. The chain couples TRBV28 to TRBJ1-2, with D perhaps TRBD1 (6 bases). Germline assignment: CDR1 MDHEN and CDR2 SYDVKM. The CDR3 runs to 15 residues. Trimming pared 5 bases from V and 4 bases from J, leaving 17 bases between. CDR3 in amino acids: CASSGGHLGGYGYTF. DNA of the CDR3: TGTGCCAGCAGTGGGGGGCACCTTGGAGGCTATGGCTACACCTTC.

The V call is TRBV4-1, the J call TRBJ2-3; 8 bases line up with TRBD2. The CDR3 spans 14 residues. The germline V gene has CDR1 MGHRA and CDR2 YSYEKL. Trimming removed 2 bases from V and 4 bases from J; junction bases left unmatched: 2. The CDR3 loop is CASSQSGSADTQYF. CDR3 coding DNA: TGCGCCAGCAGCCAAAGCGGGAGTGCAGATACGCAGTATTTT.

This chain uses TRBV5-4 with TRBJ2-1; tentative D call: TRBD2 (6 bases). This CDR3 region has 15 residues. Germline V lookup: CDR1 SGHNT, CDR2 YYREEE (reference sequence). The ends were cut back, 4 bases at V and 8 bases at J, with 19 bases in the middle. As DNA, the CDR3 is TGTGCCAGCAGCCTAGGAGGGAAGTTACAATATGAGCAGTTCTTC. Translated: CASSLGGKLQYEQFF.

The rearrangement joins TRBV15 to TRBJ2-7, with D possibly called TRBD1 or TRBD2 (5 bases each). Germline V lookup: CDR1 LNHNV, CDR2 YYDKDF (reference sequence). Trimming left V 1 base short and J 7 bases short, with 11 bases between. This CDR3 has 13 amino acids. This CDR3 reads CATSRGDLREQYF. The DNA of the CDR3 is TGTGCCACCAGCAGAGGGGACCTACGGGAGCAGTACTTC.

The V call is TRBV5-1, the J call TRBJ2-1, with 11 nucleotides matching TRBD2. J lost 4 bases, V lost 4 bases, and 10 bases had no gene match. CDR3 length equals 17 residues. CDR1 and CDR2 (germline): SGHRS, YFSETQ. DNA of the CDR3: TGCGCCAGCAGCCCCGGGATTAGCGGGAGGGTTTACAATGAGCAGTTCTTC. Translated, it gives CASSPGISGRVYNEQFF. Complete variable domain (other parts from reference TRBV5-1 and TRBJ2-1): KAGVTQTPRYLIKTRGQQVTLSCSPISGHRSVSWYQQTPGQGLQFLFEYFSETQRNKGNFPGRFSGRQFSNSRSEMNVSTLELGDSALYLCASSPGISGRVYNEQFFGPGTRLTVL.

The rearrangement links TRBV28 to TRBJ2-7; possible D gene TRBD1, 6 bases. V was trimmed by 3 bases and J by 12 bases, leaving 18 bases between them. Per the germline V gene, CDR1 is MDHEN and CDR2 is SYDVKM. This CDR3 spans 13 amino acids. The CDR3 DNA follows: TGTGCCAGCAGTTTGCCCACAGGGATAGGTTGGTACTTC. Its translation is CASSLPTGIGWYF.

The chain has TRBV5-5 and TRBJ2-2; the D is unclear. The germline V gene has CDR1 SGHKS and CDR2 YYEKEE (reference sequence). The CDR3 runs 13 residues. V dropped 6 bases and J dropped 1 base, with 7 bases sitting between them. The CDR3 sequence is CASNWWNTGELFF. In DNA form, the CDR3 reads TGTGCCAGCAACTGGTGGAACACCGGGGAGCTGTTTTTT.

This clone was picked up a small number of times. This chain uses TRBV10-1 with TRBJ2-1; either TRBD1 or TRBD2 may fit D (7 bases each). This CDR3 region has 15 residues. The germline V gene encodes CDR1 WNHNN and CDR2 SYGVQD (reference sequence). V lost 2 bases and J 6 bases, leaving 14 bases between the germline ends. CDR3 amino acids: CASSEARGGGNEQFF. Here the CDR3 DNA reads TGCGCCAGCAGTGAGGCCAGGGGGGGAGGCAATGAGCAGTTCTTC.

The chain recombines TRBV4-2 with TRBJ2-2, with a weak D call TRBD2 (6 bases). The CDR3 has 13 amino acids. The V gene's germline CDR1 is LGHNA and CDR2 YNFKEQ. Trimming pared 4 bases from V and 6 bases from J, leaving 9 bases between. CDR3 bases: TGTGCCAGCAGCCGAGGAGGGGCCGGGGAGCTGTTTTTT. It codes for CASSRGGAGELFF.

This chain uses TRBV19 with TRBJ2-5; D unresolved. The CDR3 extends over 17 amino acids. Between the trimmed V and J ends, which lost 0 bases and 5 bases, there was a span of 19 bases. CDR1 and CDR2 (germline): LNHDA, SQIVND (reference sequence). In DNA form, the CDR3 reads TGTGCCAGTAGTATAGATGGCCCCGATGGAAGCCGGGAGACCCAGTACTTC. Residues: CASSIDGPDGSRETQYF.

V gene TRBV5-1 combines with J gene TRBJ2-3; maybe TRBD1 (6 bases). Germline values: CDR1 SGHRS, CDR2 YFSETQ. CDR3 size: 13 residues. With 4 bases removed from V and 9 bases from J, the gap between germline ends came to 15 bases. CDR3 sequence: CASSAMTGGTQYF. The CDR3 DNA follows: TGCGCCAGCAGCGCAATGACAGGTGGGACGCAGTATTTT.